These 13 T cell receptor beta chains were sequenced from one sample in a study of blood T cell repertoires in COVID-19. The data were produced by immunoSEQ multiplex PCR, yet TCRdb's version contains in-frame clones alone and is incomplete. There are more than 200,000 clones in the sample; 86% occur only once, and almost 2% lies in the top ten. The sample comprised peripheral blood. Every receptor here comes from a man under 40 with active or convalescent COVID-19.

The genes are TRBV19 and TRBJ1-1; D is undetermined. The CDR3 has 14 residues. The V end was cut by 1 base, the J end by 6 bases, with 12 bases between. Germline CDR1 and CDR2: LNHDA and SQIVND (reference sequence). The CDR3 protein is CASSIVSRGPEAFF. The CDR3 nucleotides are TGTGCCAGTAGTATAGTAAGTCGGGGTCCTGAAGCTTTCTTT.

The chain combines TRBV10-3 with TRBJ1-2; D unresolved. The germline V and J ends were trimmed by 3 bases and 8 bases, with 22 bases remaining between them. The germline V gene has CDR1 ENHRY and CDR2 SYGVKD. CDR3 length equals 16 residues. This chain's CDR3 is CAISERRASFRFGYTF. DNA for the CDR3: TGTGCCATCAGTGAACGTCGAGCTTCCTTCAGGTTCGGCTACACCTTC.

The V gene is TRBV9, the J gene TRBJ1-3, with a possible D match to TRBD1 (5 bases). The ends were cut back, 4 bases at V and 3 bases at J, with 14 bases in the middle. The CDR3 totals 15 residues. The germline CDR1 and CDR2 sequences are SGDLS and YYNGEE. The CDR3, as DNA: TGTGCCAGCAGCCCCACCCCAGGGCTTGGAAACACCATATATTTT. This translates into CASSPTPGLGNTIYF.

This chain uses TRBV5-1 with TRBJ1-4; D is uncertain. Germline-derived CDR1 and CDR2 are SGHRS and YFSETQ. V was pared by 7 bases and J by 1 base, with 11 bases between. The CDR3 runs 14 residues. CDR3 bases: TGCGCCAGCCGGGAGACGGTAACTAATGAAAAACTGTTTTTT. Amino acids: CASRETVTNEKLFF.

The chain joins TRBV2 to TRBJ1-6; possible D gene TRBD1, 6 bases. CDR3 length: 13 residues. The ends were cut back, 10 bases at V and 10 bases at J, with 17 bases in the middle. Germline CDR1 SNHLY, CDR2 FYNNEI. The CDR3 region is CATYRDTGSPLHF. As DNA, the CDR3 is TGTGCCACCTACAGGGATACAGGATCACCCCTCCACTTT.

The gene calls are TRBV4-2 and TRBJ2-5, with TRBD2 matching over 8 bases. CDR1 LGHNA and CDR2 YNFKEQ come from the germline V gene. This CDR3 region has 19 residues. Unmatched junction bases numbered 12, after V lost 0 bases and J lost 0 bases. This CDR3 is CASSQDMRGDPKYQETQYF. DNA for the CDR3: TGTGCCAGCAGCCAAGACATGCGGGGGGATCCCAAGTACCAAGAGACCCAGTACTTC.

The V gene is TRBV19, the J gene TRBJ1-2; 11 nucleotides align to TRBD1. The CDR3 has 15 residues. With V trimmed by 8 bases and J by 4 bases, 9 bases remained unmatched. CDR1 LNHDA and CDR2 SQIVND come from the germline V gene (reference sequence). The CDR3 spells CASRDRGNYFYGYTF. CDR3 nucleotides: TGTGCCAGTCGGGACAGGGGGAACTACTTCTATGGCTACACCTTC.

The chain has TRBV19 and TRBJ1-2, with D maybe TRBD1 (6 bases). Germline V gene lookup returns CDR1 LNHDA and CDR2 SQIVND (reference sequence). V lost 5 bases to trimming and J lost 4 bases, with 8 bases between them. The CDR3 totals 12 residues. The CDR3 loop is CASSQGLYGYTF. DNA for the CDR3: TGTGCCAGTAGTCAGGGGCTCTATGGCTACACCTTC.

This chain uses TRBV9 with TRBJ2-1; TRBD2 agrees at 13 bases. The CDR3 loop spans 16 amino acids. Germline V lookup: CDR1 SGDLS, CDR2 YYNGEE. J was trimmed by 8 bases and V by 1 base; bases with no gene match: 6. CDR3 loop: CASSVSTSGGLDEQFF. The CDR3 region has the DNA TGTGCCAGCAGCGTATCGACTAGCGGGGGGTTAGATGAGCAGTTCTTC.

The chain combines TRBV2 with TRBJ1-2; 10 bases map to TRBD1. Germline trimming cut 6 bases from V and 1 base from J; bases unmatched to any gene: 2. This CDR3 has 14 amino acids. Germline-derived CDR1 and CDR2 are SNHLY and FYNNEI. In DNA, the CDR3 is TGTGCCAGCAGGGGACAGGGGTTTAACTATGGCTACACCTTC. Protein product: CASRGQGFNYGYTF.

The V and J genes are TRBV10-2 and TRBJ2-4; 11 bases fit TRBD2. Looked up from germline, CDR1 is WSHSY and CDR2 is SAAADI. This CDR3 comprises 17 residues. V lost 3 bases, J lost 6 bases, and 10 bases stayed unmatched. The CDR3 DNA is TGCGCCAGCAGTGATCGGGTGGGACTAGCGGTTTTAAACATTCAGTACTTC. Its translation: CASSDRVGLAVLNIQYF.

The gene calls are TRBV11-2 and TRBJ1-3, with D possibly TRBD1 on 6 matching bases. V was clipped by 1 base and J by 0 bases, with 13 bases between them. Per the germline V gene, CDR1 is SGHAT and CDR2 is FQNNGV. The CDR3 totals 17 residues. Written as DNA, the CDR3 is TGTGCCAGCAGCTTAGTGGGGACATTCGTCTCTGGAAACACCATATATTTT. It is translated as CASSLVGTFVSGNTIYF.

The V call is TRBV6-5, the J call TRBJ1-2, with D maybe TRBD1 (6 bases). Between the trimmed V and J ends, which lost 6 bases and 8 bases, there was a span of 16 bases. This CDR3 has 13 residues. Per the germline V gene, CDR1 is MNHEY and CDR2 is SVGAGI. The CDR3 nucleotides are TGTGCCAGCAGACGCACAGGGATTGGCGGCTACACCTTC. Amino acid sequence: CASRRTGIGGYTF.